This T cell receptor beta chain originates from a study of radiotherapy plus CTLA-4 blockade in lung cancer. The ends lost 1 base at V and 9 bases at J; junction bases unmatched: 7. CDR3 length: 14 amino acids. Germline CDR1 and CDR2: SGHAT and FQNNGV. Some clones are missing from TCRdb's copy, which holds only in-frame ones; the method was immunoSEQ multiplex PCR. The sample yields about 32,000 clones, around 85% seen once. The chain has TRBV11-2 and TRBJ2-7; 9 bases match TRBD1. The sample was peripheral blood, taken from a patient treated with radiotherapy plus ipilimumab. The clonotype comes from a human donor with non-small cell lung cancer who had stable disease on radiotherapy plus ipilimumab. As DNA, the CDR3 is TGTGCCAGCAGCTTAGCAGGGGGACAGGGAGGGCAGTACTTC. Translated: CASSLAGGQGGQYF.